What follows are 24 T cell receptor beta chains derived from one specimen sequenced in a study of cytomegalovirus exposure and HLA in healthy donors. The PCR made use of 60 Vbeta and 13 Jbeta primers. Sequencing was performed with immunoSEQ multiplex PCR; in TCRdb, only in-frame clones are kept and a portion is missing. The sample consists of under 90,000 clones, more than 60% of them appearing once. The sequencing sample was made of PBMCs. These receptors were taken from a man between 45 and 60 years old in good health and CMV-seropositive.

The V and J genes are TRBV6-1 and TRBJ2-7; D is possibly TRBD2 (5 bases). This CDR3 has 14 amino acids. Germline-derived CDR1 and CDR2 are MNHNS and SASEGT. Trimming removed 1 base from V and 7 bases from J, with 14 bases in between. CDR3 sequence reads: CASSEGGAPLEQYF. The CDR3 coding sequence is TGTGCCAGCAGTGAAGGGGGAGCCCCGCTTGAGCAGTACTTC.

This chain connects TRBV5-1 to TRBJ2-2; 9 bases fit TRBD2. The CDR3 covers 16 residues. V lost 2 bases and J lost 6; bases outside the gene matches: 8. Germline V lookup: CDR1 SGHRS, CDR2 YFSETQ. CDR3 protein: CASSFVAGGPSGELFF. The CDR3 coding sequence is TGCGCCAGCAGCTTCGTGGCGGGAGGGCCCTCCGGGGAGCTGTTTTTT.

The chain is built from TRBV7-8 and TRBJ1-1; no clear D. The CDR3 runs to 12 residues. The V and J ends lost 7 bases and 8 bases respectively, with 14 bases between them. CDR1 and CDR2 from the germline V gene are SGHVS and FQNEAQ. CDR3 DNA sequence: TGTGCCAGCACCGACCGAGGGCCCGAAGCTTTCTTT. This encodes CASTDRGPEAFF.

The CDR3 protein is CASSGDSSYEQYF. The CDR3 coding sequence is TGTGCCAGCAGTGGGGACAGCTCCTACGAGCAGTACTTC. The gene calls are TRBV7-9 and TRBJ2-7; 7 positions agree with TRBD1. CDR1 and CDR2 (germline): SEHNR, FQNEAQ (reference sequence). The trim removed 6 bases at V and 0 bases at J, leaving 2 bases unmatched. The length of the CDR3 is 13 residues. Complete variable domain (other parts from reference TRBV7-9 and TRBJ2-7): DTGVSQNPRHKITKRGQNVTFRCDPISEHNRLYWYRQTLGQGPEFLTYFQNEAQLEKSRLLSDRFSAERPKGSFSTLEIQRTEQGDSAMYLCASSGDSSYEQYFGPGTRLTVT.

This clone was observed a single time. Relative to the germline gene, one junction end is altered; a read error may explain this. The sample has other DNA sequences that encode this CDR3 too. This chain links TRBV7-9 with TRBJ2-1; TRBD1 matches at 8 bases. Per the germline V gene, CDR1 is SEHNR and CDR2 is FQNEAQ (reference sequence). The CDR3 contains 15 residues. This CDR3 is CASSQGAVSYNEQFF. CDR3 nucleotides: TGTGCTAGCAGTCAGGGGGCGGTCTCCTACAATGAGCAGTTCTTC.

This clone was counted a single time. V gene TRBV7-2 combines with J gene TRBJ2-1, with TRBD2 identical over 7 bases. This CDR3 is 15 amino acids long. Germline V gene lookup returns CDR1 SGHTA and CDR2 FQGNSA. V lost 4 bases, J lost 0 bases, and 3 bases stayed unmatched. The CDR3 region is CASSSGGSSYNEQFF. Written as DNA, the CDR3 is TGTGCCAGCAGCTCCGGCGGGAGCTCCTACAATGAGCAGTTCTTC.

The chain carries TRBV7-3 and TRBJ2-1; 7 bases match TRBD2. CDR1 and CDR2 from the germline V gene are SGHTA and FQGTGA. J gave up 7 bases and V 4 bases, and 10 bases lay outside the gene matches. This CDR3 has 15 amino acids. CDR3 in DNA: TGTGCCAGCAGCTCGGCTAGCGGCCGAGGGAATGAGCAGTTCTTC. Its protein product is CASSSASGRGNEQFF.

This sequence joins TRBV11-3 and TRBJ2-2; 10 nucleotides line up with TRBD2. V lost 5 bases and J lost 4; bases outside the gene matches: 7. The germline CDR1 and CDR2 sequences are SGHNT and YENEEA. The CDR3 extends over 16 amino acids. The CDR3 DNA is TGTGCCAGCAGCCATCTAGCGGGAGATTTCACCGGGGAGCTGTTTTTT. It encodes CASSHLAGDFTGELFF.

The chain joins TRBV19 to TRBJ2-3; D is possibly TRBD2 (6 bases). Germline V gene data show CDR1 as LNHDA and CDR2 as SQIVND (reference sequence). The V end lost 5 bases, the J end lost 2 bases, and 11 bases lay between the germline ends. The CDR3 covers 14 residues. The CDR3 sequence is CASSRLEVTDTQYF. The DNA of the CDR3 is TGTGCCAGTAGTCGACTAGAGGTCACAGATACGCAGTATTTT.

In this sample, this clone turned up once. The rearrangement joins TRBV6-4 to TRBJ2-3; 10 nucleotides align to TRBD2. The V and J ends lost 3 bases and 6 bases, in that order; junction bases with no gene match: 3. Germline V gene sequence: CDR1 MRHNA, CDR2 SNTAGT. CDR3 length: 14 residues. CDR3 DNA sequence: TGTGCCAGCAGTGAGGTTAGCGGGAGGGATACGCAGTATTTT. This encodes CASSEVSGRDTQYF.

V usage is TRBV30 and J usage is TRBJ1-4; no firm D call. The V gene lost 2 bases and the J gene lost 8 bases, with 12 bases spanning the gap. The CDR3 covers 13 residues. CDR1 and CDR2 (germline): GTSNPN, SVGIG (reference sequence). CDR3 region: CAWSLQYGEKLFF. In DNA form, the CDR3 reads TGTGCCTGGAGTTTACAGTACGGAGAAAAACTGTTTTTT. Full variable domain (missing parts from reference TRBV30 and TRBJ1-4): SQTIHQWPATLVQPVGSPLSLECTVEGTSNPNLYWYRQAAGRGLQLLFYSVGIGQISSEVPQNLSASRPQDRQFILSSKKLLLSDSGFYLCAWSLQYGEKLFFGSGTQLSVL.

This clone was found a few times. The rearrangement links TRBV5-1 to TRBJ1-4; D not certain. Germline-derived CDR1 and CDR2 are SGHRS and YFSETQ. Trimming left V 0 bases short and J 0 bases short, with 9 bases between. CDR3 length equals 16 residues. The CDR3 sequence: CASSLEGASTNEKLFF. As DNA, the CDR3 is TGCGCCAGCAGCTTGGAGGGAGCCTCAACTAATGAAAAACTGTTTTTT.

CDR3 amino acids: CASSPTVSYEQYF. The CDR3 nucleotides are TGTGCCAGCAGCCCTACAGTTTCCTACGAGCAGTACTTC. V gene TRBV7-9 combines with J gene TRBJ2-7; D not certain. The CDR3 covers 13 residues. The V gene's germline CDR1 is SEHNR and CDR2 FQNEAQ (reference sequence). Trimming removed 5 bases from V and 1 base from J, with 9 bases in between.

With regard to this clone: At one end, the junction sequence differs from germline, possibly due to a read error. The rearrangement links TRBV7-2 to TRBJ2-7; D uncertain. The germline V gene has CDR1 SGHTA and CDR2 FQGNSA. The CDR3 sequence is 14 residues long. CDR3 region: CASSLAGHSDEQYF. The CDR3, as DNA: TGTGCCAGCAGCTTAGCGGGCCACTCCGACGAGCAGTACTTC. Filled out from reference TRBV7-2 and TRBJ2-7, the complete variable domain reads GAGVSQSPSNKVTEKGKDVELRCDPISGHTALYWYRQSLGQGLEFLIYFQGNSAPDKSGLPSDRFSAERTGGSVSTLTIQRTQQEDSAVYLCASSLAGHSDEQYFGPGTRLTVT.

This clone has a single count. J is TRBJ2-1 and V is TRBV7-9; 8 positions agree with TRBD2. V was clipped by 5 bases and J by 9 bases; unmatched bases: 18. From germline, CDR1 is SEHNR and CDR2 FQNEAQ (reference sequence). The CDR3 covers 17 residues. The CDR3 DNA is TGTGCCAGCAGCAACCGCGTTAGCGGGATGGCACGCGGTGAGCAGTTCTTC. This codes for CASSNRVSGMARGEQFF.

This chain links TRBV6-1 with TRBJ1-1; 10 bases map to TRBD1. Germline V CDR1 and CDR2: MNHNS, SASEGT. V gave up 4 bases and J gave up 5 bases; unmatched junction bases: 4. This CDR3 spans 14 amino acids. The CDR3 DNA is TGTGCCAGCAGTGGGGACAGGGGAGGTACTGAAGCTTTCTTT. Translated: CASSGDRGGTEAFF.

This sequence joins TRBV28 and TRBJ1-5; TRBD1 matches at 8 bases. The CDR3 covers 14 residues. With 5 bases clipped from V and 1 base from J, the junction kept 1 base outside the gene matches. Germline-derived CDR1 and CDR2 are MDHEN and SYDVKM. The CDR3 here is CASSDRGSNQPQHF. CDR3 nucleotides: TGTGCCAGCAGTGACAGGGGAAGCAATCAGCCCCAGCATTTT.

The rearrangement joins TRBV5-1 to TRBJ1-1; 8 positions agree with TRBD1. CDR3 length: 14 amino acids. V gave up 4 bases and J gave up 5 bases; unmatched junction bases: 7. Per germline, CDR1 SGHRS and CDR2 YFSETQ. CDR3 coding DNA: TGCGCCAGCAGCGGAGGACAGGGTGTAACTGAAGCTTTCTTT. As protein: CASSGGQGVTEAFF. Full variable domain (remainder filled in from reference TRBV5-1 and TRBJ1-1): KAGVTQTPRYLIKTRGQQVTLSCSPISGHRSVSWYQQTPGQGLQFLFEYFSETQRNKGNFPGRFSGRQFSNSRSEMNVSTLELGDSALYLCASSGGQGVTEAFFGQGTRLTVV.

This clone was found a few times. V is TRBV4-2 and J is TRBJ2-5; 9 bases fit TRBD2. J lost 1 base, V lost 3 bases, and 12 bases had no gene match. Germline V CDR1 and CDR2: LGHNA, YNFKEQ. This CDR3 spans 18 amino acids. CDR3 sequence reads: CASSQGAASGVPQETQYF. CDR3 nucleotide sequence: TGTGCCAGCAGCCAGGGTGCGGCTAGCGGGGTCCCCCAAGAGACCCAGTACTTC.

The chain couples TRBV27 to TRBJ1-2; TRBD1 aligns across 7 bases. This CDR3 contains 13 residues. Losses at the gene ends were 5 bases for V and 8 bases for J; bases not matched to a gene: 8. Germline assignment: CDR1 MNHEY and CDR2 SMNVEV (reference sequence). The CDR3 DNA reads as TGTGCCAGCAGTCCCACAGGGGTATTAGGCTACACCTTC. This sequence encodes CASSPTGVLGYTF.

The chain employs TRBV19 and TRBJ2-2, with D maybe TRBD2 (5 bases). The V end lost 8 bases, the J end lost 4 bases, and 17 bases lay between the germline ends. Germline V gene lookup returns CDR1 LNHDA and CDR2 SQIVND (reference sequence). CDR3 length equals 15 residues. The CDR3 sequence: CASDEGVGVTGELFF. The CDR3 coding sequence is TGTGCCAGTGATGAGGGAGTAGGTGTCACCGGGGAGCTGTTTTTT.

The V call is TRBV7-9, the J call TRBJ2-1, with D possibly being TRBD2 (6 bases). The CDR3 loop spans 18 amino acids. Trimming took off 4 bases at V and 0 bases at J, with 19 bases between the two ends. Per the germline V gene, CDR1 is SEHNR and CDR2 is FQNEAQ (reference sequence). The CDR3 sequence: CASSSSGTSRSSYNEQFF. CDR3 in DNA: TGTGCCAGCAGCTCTTCAGGAACTAGCAGGAGCTCCTACAATGAGCAGTTCTTC.

V and J are TRBV25-1 and TRBJ1-1; possibly TRBD1 for D (5 bases). The length of the CDR3 is 15 residues. Trimming pared 6 bases from V and 0 bases from J, leaving 14 bases between. Germline loops: CDR1 MGHDK, CDR2 SYGVNS. As DNA, the CDR3 is TGTGCCAGCAGGGGAGCGGGGGTTCTGAACACTGAAGCTTTCTTT. Translated: CASRGAGVLNTEAFF.

The chain recombines TRBV6-5 with TRBJ1-6, with a possible D match to TRBD1 (6 bases). CDR1 is MNHEY and CDR2 is SVGAGI in the germline V gene. Trimming stripped 4 bases from V and 8 bases from J, with 12 bases between. There are 14 residues in the CDR3. The CDR3 reads CASSFWTVDSPLHF. In DNA, the CDR3 is TGTGCCAGCAGTTTTTGGACAGTGGATTCACCCCTCCACTTT.